One and the same sample provided the 25 T cell receptor beta chains below, sequenced in a study of T cell repertoires in cytomegalovirus infection. TCRdb passed the reads through MiXCR, listing each CDR3 protein once. Here the sample spans around 530,000 distinct CDR3 sequences, about 17% being singletons. Source material: CD8+ T cells from PBMCs. Receptor source: a human donor in good health (CMV status not recorded). Some clones in this sample may be carry-over from other donors' samples.

There are many counts of this clonotype. J is TRBJ2-2 and V is TRBV12-3 or TRBV12-4; 10 positions agree with TRBD2. The CDR3 runs 16 residues. The V and J ends lost 3 bases and 2 bases, in that order; junction bases with no gene match: 3. The CDR3 DNA reads as TGTGCCAGCAGTTTGAGACTAGCGGGTAACACCGGGGAGCTGTTTTTT. Its translation: CASSLRLAGNTGELFF.

The table lists this clonotype with a few counts. The chain couples TRBV5-1 to TRBJ1-2; D is possibly TRBD1 (6 bases). Germline CDR1 SGHRS, CDR2 YFSETQ. The CDR3 has 15 amino acids. V dropped 0 bases and J dropped 0 bases, with 9 bases sitting between them. In DNA, the CDR3 is TGCGCCAGCAGCTTGGTGCAGGGGACTAACTATGGCTACACCTTC. It is translated as CASSLVQGTNYGYTF.

This clonotype was counted between two and nine times. The chain combines TRBV10-3 with TRBJ1-1; 11 bases match TRBD1. Germline V lookup: CDR1 ENHRY, CDR2 SYGVKD. There are 15 residues in the CDR3. J was trimmed by 3 bases and V by 5 bases; bases with no gene match: 5. The CDR3 protein is CAISRGQGADTEAFF. As DNA, the CDR3 is TGTGCCATCAGTCGCGGACAGGGGGCGGACACTGAAGCTTTCTTT.

The chain has TRBV4-2 and TRBJ1-5, with a possible D match to TRBD1 (6 bases). CDR1 is LGHNA, CDR2 YNFKEQ, per germline. Between the trimmed V and J ends, which lost 1 base and 5 bases, there was a span of 15 bases. CDR3 size: 16 residues. Here the CDR3 reads CASSQGARGGYQPQHF. CDR3 DNA: TGTGCCAGCAGCCAAGGGGCCAGGGGAGGCTATCAGCCCCAGCATTTT.

The chain recombines TRBV29-1 with TRBJ1-2; 7 bases fit TRBD1. J lost 0 bases, V lost 5 bases, and 12 bases had no gene match. In germline, CDR1 is SQVTM, CDR2 ANQGSEA. The CDR3 spans 16 residues. CDR3: CSVRDSANDPNYGYTF. CDR3 DNA: TGCAGCGTTCGGGACAGCGCTAACGATCCTAACTATGGCTACACCTTC. The entire variable domain, with the rest obtained from reference TRBV29-1 and TRBJ1-2, is as follows: SAVISQKPSRDICQRGTSLTIQCQVDSQVTMMFWYRQQPGQSLTLIATANQGSEATYESGFVIDKFPISRPNLTFSTLTVSNMSPEDSSIYLCSVRDSANDPNYGYTFGSGTRLTVV.

On this clonotype itself: One end of the junction is discordant with germline, which a read error may explain. The rearrangement links TRBV30 to TRBJ2-7; D is perhaps TRBD1 (5 bases). The CDR3 covers 14 residues. Germline lookup yields CDR1 GTSNPN and CDR2 SVGIG (reference sequence). CDR3 loop: CAWDPGPAGYDQYF. In nucleotides, the CDR3 is TGTGCCTGGGACCCAGGGCCCGCAGGCTACGACCAGTACTTC. Full variable domain (rest looked up from reference TRBV30 and TRBJ2-7): SQTIHQWPATLVQPVGSPLSLECTVEGTSNPNLYWYRQAAGRGLQLLFYSVGIGQISSEVPQNLSASRPQDRQFILSSKKLLLSDSGFYLCAWDPGPAGYDQYFGPGTRLTVT.

J is TRBJ2-2 and V is TRBV27, with D possibly matching TRBD2 (5 bases). CDR1 is MNHEY and CDR2 is SMNVEV in the germline V gene (reference sequence). The CDR3 contains 15 residues. Trimming cost V 5 bases and J 4 bases, with 14 bases left between them. The CDR3 reads CASSDRTFSTGELFF. CDR3 sequence (DNA): TGTGCCAGCAGTGACCGGACTTTCAGCACCGGGGAGCTGTTTTTT.

This clonotype has a count of ten or more. V and J are TRBV27 and TRBJ1-1; TRBD1 agrees at 9 bases. This CDR3 contains 15 residues. Germline-derived CDR1 and CDR2 are MNHEY and SMNVEV (reference sequence). V lost 5 bases and J lost 4; bases outside the gene matches: 8. As DNA, the CDR3 is TGTGCCAGCAGTCGCTTCCGGGACAGGGTCACTGAAGCTTTCTTT. This gives the protein CASSRFRDRVTEAFF.

At least ten counts were recorded for this clonotype. The chain is built from TRBV11-2 and TRBJ2-2; 10 bases fit TRBD2. In germline, CDR1 is SGHAT, CDR2 FQNNGV. V lost 4 bases, J lost 4 bases, and 6 bases stayed unmatched. The CDR3 has 16 residues. The CDR3 is CASSSSGGGPTGELFF. CDR3 in DNA: TGTGCCAGCAGCTCTAGCGGGGGAGGCCCCACCGGGGAGCTGTTTTTT.

There are many counts of this clonotype. J is TRBJ1-3 and V is TRBV7-6, with D uncertain. CDR3 length equals 14 residues. From germline, CDR1 is SGHVS and CDR2 FNYEAQ. V was clipped by 5 bases and J by 0 bases, with 8 bases between them. CDR3 sequence reads: CASSPSGSGNTIYF. CDR3 sequence (DNA): TGTGCCAGCAGCCCCAGTGGCTCTGGAAACACCATATATTTT.

This chain joins TRBV27 and TRBJ1-1; no definite D call. Germline loops: CDR1 MNHEY, CDR2 SMNVEV (reference sequence). There are 14 residues in the CDR3. Trimming pared 4 bases from V and 4 bases from J, leaving 13 bases between. Here the CDR3 reads CASSSGSGGTEAFF. The CDR3 nucleotides read TGTGCCAGCAGTTCTGGGTCGGGCGGCACTGAAGCTTTCTTT.

Many counts were recorded for this clonotype. The chain is built from TRBV7-8 and TRBJ1-2, with 7 bases aligning to TRBD1. V was pared by 5 bases and J by 4 bases, with 10 bases of the junction left unmatched. In germline, CDR1 is SGHVS, CDR2 FQNEAQ. The length of the CDR3 is 15 residues. The CDR3 DNA reads as TGTGCCAGCAGCCCCCAGGACAGGCTTACCTATGGCTACACCTTC. Its translation: CASSPQDRLTYGYTF.

Comment on this clonotype: A read error is possible here, since a much larger clone lies one base away. The chain has TRBV6-2 or TRBV6-3 and TRBJ2-5; perhaps TRBD1 as D (5 bases). CDR3 size: 15 residues. The V gene's germline CDR1 is MNHEY and CDR2 SVGEGT. The CDR3 nucleotides are TGTGCCAGCAGTTACTCCGCAGGGAAGGCAGAGACCCGGTACTTC. Amino acid sequence: CASSYSAGKAETRYF.

Turning to this clonotype: An end of the junction differs from the germline gene, which may be a read error. The chain links TRBV6-6 to TRBJ2-3; TRBD1 aligns across 8 bases. CDR1 MNHNY and CDR2 SVGAGI come from the germline V gene (reference sequence). The length of the CDR3 is 15 residues. CDR3 sequence: CASRYSDRVTDTQYF. The CDR3 region has the DNA TGTGCCAGCAGGTACTCGGACAGGGTAACAGATACGCAGTATTTT.

The V gene is TRBV28, the J gene TRBJ2-1, with D tentatively TRBD2 (6 bases). Germline V lookup: CDR1 MDHEN, CDR2 SYDVKM. The CDR3 is 13 amino acids. The V gene lost 5 bases and the J gene lost 8 bases, with 13 bases spanning the gap. In nucleotides, the CDR3 is TGTGCCAGCAGTCCCCCCGGGAGAGATGAGCAGTTCTTC. This encodes CASSPPGRDEQFF.

The V and J genes are TRBV14 and TRBJ1-3; no clear D gene. Trimming took off 6 bases at V and 4 bases at J, with 13 bases between the two ends. CDR3 length: 14 residues. Germline V gene sequence: CDR1 SGHDN, CDR2 FVKESK. CDR3 coding DNA: TGTGCCAGCAGTTTAAGGTCTTTCGGAAACACCATATATTTT. Its protein product is CASSLRSFGNTIYF.

This clonotype was recorded many times. The V call is TRBV7-8, the J call TRBJ2-2; no definite D call. Trimming left V 4 bases short and J 2 bases short, with 5 bases between. Germline-derived CDR1 and CDR2 are SGHVS and FQNEAQ. The CDR3 runs 13 residues. The DNA of the CDR3 is TGTGCCAGCAGCTATAGAAACACCGGGGAGCTGTTTTTT. It specifies CASSYRNTGELFF.

The chain uses TRBV2 and TRBJ2-1; TRBD1 might be the D (6 bases). Germline loops: CDR1 SNHLY, CDR2 FYNNEI. There are 12 residues in the CDR3. V was trimmed by 10 bases and J by 7 bases, leaving 14 bases between them. CDR3 loop: CATQGRRNEQFF. In DNA form, the CDR3 reads TGTGCCACCCAGGGGCGGCGGAATGAGCAGTTCTTC.

This clonotype was seen repeatedly, ten times or more. V is TRBV6-2 or TRBV6-3 and J is TRBJ2-2; D gene unclear. The CDR3 is made up of 13 amino acids. Trimming cost V 2 bases and J 9 bases, with 10 bases left between them. Germline V lookup: CDR1 MNHEY, CDR2 SVGEGT. CDR3 amino acids: CASSYVGARELFF. Written as DNA, the CDR3 is TGTGCCAGCAGTTACGTGGGCGCAAGGGAGCTGTTTTTT.

This clonotype was picked up many times. The rearrangement joins TRBV7-6 to TRBJ2-7; D unclear. The germline V and J ends were trimmed by 0 bases and 0 bases, with 6 bases remaining between them. Germline lookup yields CDR1 SGHVS and CDR2 FNYEAQ. The CDR3 extends over 14 amino acids. CDR3 DNA sequence: TGTGCCAGCAGCTTAGCGGAGAACTCCTACGAGCAGTACTTC. Amino acids: CASSLAENSYEQYF.

Ten or more counts support this clonotype. The CDR3 protein is CASSPSGPSYGYTF. The CDR3 nucleotides read TGTGCCAGCAGTCCCTCGGGGCCCAGCTATGGCTACACCTTC. V and J are TRBV12-3 or TRBV12-4 and TRBJ1-2; D is perhaps TRBD1 (5 bases). The CDR3 is 14 residues long. The ends were cut back, 5 bases at V and 4 bases at J, with 14 bases in the middle.

This clonotype occurred many times. The genes are TRBV6-2 or TRBV6-3 and TRBJ1-6; D uncertain. CDR1 MNHEY and CDR2 SVGEGT come from the germline V gene. The CDR3 consists of 16 residues. V was cut by 7 bases and J by 7 bases, with 20 bases left in between. CDR3 sequence reads: CASKDGLRLVNSPLHF. The CDR3 DNA reads as TGTGCCAGCAAGGACGGGTTGCGACTTGTCAATTCACCCCTCCACTTT.

This clonotype was seen many times. The V and J genes are TRBV27 and TRBJ2-1; 7 nucleotides agree with TRBD1. The germline gives CDR1 MNHEY, CDR2 SMNVEV (reference sequence). This CDR3 has 17 amino acids. Trimming at V came to 3 bases and at J to 8 bases, leaving 16 bases not matched to a gene. The chain's CDR3 is CASSFAFPGQPNDEQFF. The CDR3 DNA reads as TGTGCCAGCAGTTTCGCCTTCCCGGGACAGCCGAACGATGAGCAGTTCTTC.

The V and J genes are TRBV20-1 and TRBJ1-2; D perhaps matches TRBD1 (5 bases). This CDR3 region has 15 residues. Germline V CDR1 and CDR2: DFQATT, SNEGSKA (reference sequence). The V end was cut by 6 bases, the J end by 4 bases, with 21 bases between. CDR3 in amino acids: CSAPLAGQLVYGYTF. Written as DNA, the CDR3 is TGCAGTGCACCCCTGGCGGGGCAGCTAGTCTATGGCTACACCTTC.

This clonotype was observed many times. The chain has TRBV6-5 and TRBJ1-1, with D hard to call. Between the trimmed V and J ends, which lost 4 bases and 1 base, there was a span of 10 bases. The CDR3 has 14 amino acids. The germline gives CDR1 MNHEY, CDR2 SVGAGI. The CDR3 DNA reads TGTGCCAGCAGTTTGGGCCGGGCGAACACTGAAGCTTTCTTT. Protein sequence: CASSLGRANTEAFF.